Shown below are 17 T cell receptor beta chains from a single sample sequenced in a study of T cells in Graves' hyperthyroidism and ophthalmopathy. Amplified TCR beta CDR3 regions derived from RNA transcripts. The HTBI primer set was used in a first-round RT-PCR of the TCR CDR3. A single record per CDR3 protein comes from TCRdb applying MiXCR to the multiplex PCR reads. Among roughly 250,000 distinct CDR3 sequences, around 17% were seen once, and the ten largest hold under 35%. What was sequenced was blood. These receptors all stem from a woman aged 18-29 years with Graves' ophthalmopathy.

In its sample, this clonotype was seen many times. The V call is TRBV2, the J call TRBJ2-1; D unclear. V was shortened by 3 bases and J by 0 bases, with 6 bases between the two germline ends. The CDR3 runs 14 residues. Germline CDR1 SNHLY, CDR2 FYNNEI. The CDR3 reads CASSELSSYNEQFF. The CDR3 DNA reads as TGTGCCAGCAGTGAGCTAAGCTCCTACAATGAGCAGTTCTTC.

This clonotype appeared a few times. The chain couples TRBV19 to TRBJ2-7; no definite D call. This CDR3 region has 15 residues. CDR1 LNHDA and CDR2 SQIVND come from the germline V gene (reference sequence). V was shortened by 5 bases and J by 0 bases, with 14 bases between the two germline ends. CDR3 nucleotides: TGTGCCAGTAGTTCGCAGTTTTATAGCTCCTACGAGCAGTACTTC. This encodes CASSSQFYSSYEQYF.

This clonotype was observed at least ten times. The gene calls are TRBV12-3 or TRBV12-4 and TRBJ1-6; weak D call: TRBD1 (5 bases). V was pared by 4 bases and J by 13 bases, with 14 bases between. The CDR3 runs 13 residues. CDR3 bases: TGTGCCAGCAGTTCGAAGGCTCCAGGGCCCCTCCACTTT. The encoded protein is CASSSKAPGPLHF.

This clonotype was seen only a few times. The chain uses TRBV6-1 and TRBJ2-1; the match to TRBD2 covers 11 bases. V was pared by 4 bases and J by 5 bases, with 4 bases of the junction left unmatched. This CDR3 contains 15 residues. Germline V CDR1 and CDR2: MNHNS, SASEGT. The CDR3 coding sequence is TGTGCCAGCAGTGCCTCGACTAGCGGGGACAATGAGCAGTTCTTC. Translated: CASSASTSGDNEQFF.

This clonotype was recorded many times. This chain links TRBV12-3 or TRBV12-4 with TRBJ1-2; D unclear. The CDR3 sequence is 16 residues long. Trimming took off 7 bases at V and 5 bases at J, with 23 bases between the two ends. The CDR3 sequence is CASTPGFPDDLYGYTF. CDR3 coding DNA: TGTGCCAGCACCCCTGGCTTCCCAGACGACCTTTATGGCTACACCTTC.

This clonotype was counted at least ten times. The genes are TRBV11-2 and TRBJ1-2; TRBD1 aligns across 7 bases. J lost 4 bases, V lost 4 bases, and 6 bases had no gene match. This CDR3 spans 14 amino acids. Per the germline V gene, CDR1 is SGHAT and CDR2 is FQNNGV. The CDR3 DNA follows: TGTGCCAGCAGCTCAGGGGGGGTCCTCTATGGCTACACCTTC. This encodes CASSSGGVLYGYTF.

This clonotype was seen many times. The J gene is TRBJ2-7, the V gene TRBV5-1, with D possibly matching TRBD1 (5 bases). This CDR3 has 14 residues. Germline CDR1 reads SGHRS; CDR2 reads YFSETQ. V was shortened by 0 bases and J by 5 bases, with 12 bases between the two germline ends. This CDR3 reads CASSLEQAKDEQYF. The CDR3 region has the DNA TGCGCCAGCAGCTTGGAACAGGCGAAGGACGAGCAGTACTTC.

This clonotype was recorded many times. The J gene is TRBJ2-1, the V gene TRBV19, with 10 bases lining up with TRBD2. Germline trimming cut 5 bases from V and 9 bases from J; bases unmatched to any gene: 7. The CDR3 loop spans 14 amino acids. Per germline, CDR1 LNHDA and CDR2 SQIVND (reference sequence). The CDR3 reads CASSQSGRAPEQFF. DNA of the CDR3: TGTGCCAGTAGTCAAAGCGGGAGGGCCCCTGAGCAGTTCTTC. The complete variable domain, with remaining parts taken from reference TRBV19 and TRBJ2-1, reads DGGITQSPKYLFRKEGQNVTLSCEQNLNHDAMYWYRQDPGQGLRLIYYSQIVNDFQKGDIAEGYSVSREKKESFPLTVTSAQKNPTAFYLCASSQSGRAPEQFFGPGTRLTVL.

Ten or more counts support this clonotype. The chain carries TRBV28 and TRBJ2-7; the D gene is possibly TRBD2 (6 bases). The CDR3 loop spans 15 amino acids. The V gene lost 2 bases and the J gene lost 2 bases, with 13 bases spanning the gap. CDR1 and CDR2 from the germline V gene are MDHEN and SYDVKM. CDR3 protein: CASSLPGLVPYEQYF. The DNA for the CDR3 is TGTGCCAGCAGTTTACCGGGACTCGTCCCCTACGAGCAGTACTTC.

At least ten counts were recorded for this clonotype. The rearrangement links TRBV24-1 to TRBJ2-3, with D perhaps assigned TRBD1 or TRBD2 (5 bases each). Between the trimmed V and J ends, which lost 10 bases and 2 bases, there was a span of 12 bases. The CDR3 has 13 amino acids. Germline V gene sequence: CDR1 KGHDR, CDR2 SFDVKD. CDR3 residues: CATTGTDTDTQYF. The CDR3, as DNA: TGTGCCACAACCGGGACCGACACAGATACGCAGTATTTT.

This clonotype was observed at least ten times. The chain carries TRBV11-3 and TRBJ2-7; 11 nucleotides match TRBD1. Germline CDR1 and CDR2: SGHNT and YENEEA. The CDR3 has 15 amino acids. With V trimmed by 5 bases and J by 3 bases, 6 bases remained unmatched. CDR3 coding DNA: TGTGCCAGCAGCCCCCGGGACAGGGGGTTCTACGAGCAGTACTTC. Translated: CASSPRDRGFYEQYF.

This clonotype was detected only a few times. The chain combines TRBV7-9 with TRBJ1-4; D is possibly TRBD1 (6 bases). The CDR3 length is 16 residues. Between the trimmed V and J ends, which lost 4 bases and 7 bases, there was a span of 19 bases. From germline, CDR1 is SEHNR and CDR2 FQNEAQ (reference sequence). DNA of the CDR3: TGTGCCAGCAGCTCTGTTTTATTGGGGGCCGGTGAAAAACTGTTTTTT. This encodes CASSSVLLGAGEKLFF.

This clonotype showed up many times. The gene calls are TRBV28 and TRBJ1-4, with D unresolved. The CDR3 loop spans 13 amino acids. Trimming pared 5 bases from V and 2 bases from J, leaving 6 bases between. Germline CDR1 is MDHEN and CDR2 is SYDVKM. This chain's CDR3 is CASSTWTNEKLFF. CDR3 in DNA: TGTGCCAGCAGTACGTGGACTAATGAAAAACTGTTTTTT.

At least ten counts were recorded for this clonotype. CDR3 nucleotides: TGTGCCAGCAGCGCAGACCGGGACAGGGGAAAAGAGACCCAGTACTTC. Its translation: CASSADRDRGKETQYF. The chain combines TRBV9 with TRBJ2-5, with 10 bases lining up with TRBD1. From germline, CDR1 is SGDLS and CDR2 YYNGEE. This CDR3 contains 16 residues. Unmatched junction bases numbered 8, after V lost 3 bases and J lost 3 bases.

This clonotype was seen repeatedly, ten times or more. The rearrangement links TRBV9 to TRBJ2-3; D remains ambiguous. The germline V and J ends were trimmed by 3 bases and 4 bases, with 15 bases remaining between them. CDR1 is SGDLS, CDR2 YYNGEE, per germline. The CDR3 covers 15 residues. The DNA of the CDR3 is TGTGCCAGCAGCGCCTCGACGCAGGTGGCAGATACGCAGTATTTT. Translation: CASSASTQVADTQYF.

Many counts were recorded for this clonotype. The chain employs TRBV29-1 and TRBJ1-2, with D tentatively TRBD1 (5 bases). Per germline, CDR1 SQVTM and CDR2 ANQGSEA. The CDR3 covers 12 residues. CDR3 in DNA: TGCAGTATGGGGACGGACCTTAATGGCTACACCTTC. Its translation: CSMGTDLNGYTF.

At least ten counts were recorded for this clonotype. The chain carries TRBV18 and TRBJ2-5; D ambiguous. CDR3 length: 15 residues. V was clipped by 3 bases and J by 5 bases, with 16 bases between them. Per the germline V gene, CDR1 is KGHSH and CDR2 is LQKENI. The CDR3 region has the DNA TGTGCCAGCTCACCCGAGATTCTGCACCGGGAGACCCAGTACTTC. This gives the protein CASSPEILHRETQYF.